The following is a T cell receptor beta chain sequence with its context. A single base separates this from a much larger clone, so it may be a read error. Through a sample-barcoded 5' primer and a J-beta primer mix, a second PCR was run for roughly 6 to 11 cycles. TCRdb used MiXCR to reprocess the 5' RACE reads, holding one entry per CDR3 protein. This table holds about 930,000 distinct CDR3 sequences, 25% to 35% found once. The V gene lost 1 base and the J gene lost 2 bases, with 10 bases spanning the gap. This CDR3 spans 15 amino acids. CDR1 is SGHAT, CDR2 FQNNGV, per germline. The data were obtained in a study of blood T cells in healthy people across ages. The sample was also linked to a second study, of T cells of mothers and their children.

The rearrangement links TRBV11-2 to TRBJ2-3; D unclear. Source material: blood. The clonotype comes from a woman between 35 and 50 years old in good health. The CDR3 DNA is TGTGCCAGCAGCTTAGTAAACAGCCCCACAGATACGCAGTATTTT. As protein: CASSLVNSPTDTQYF.